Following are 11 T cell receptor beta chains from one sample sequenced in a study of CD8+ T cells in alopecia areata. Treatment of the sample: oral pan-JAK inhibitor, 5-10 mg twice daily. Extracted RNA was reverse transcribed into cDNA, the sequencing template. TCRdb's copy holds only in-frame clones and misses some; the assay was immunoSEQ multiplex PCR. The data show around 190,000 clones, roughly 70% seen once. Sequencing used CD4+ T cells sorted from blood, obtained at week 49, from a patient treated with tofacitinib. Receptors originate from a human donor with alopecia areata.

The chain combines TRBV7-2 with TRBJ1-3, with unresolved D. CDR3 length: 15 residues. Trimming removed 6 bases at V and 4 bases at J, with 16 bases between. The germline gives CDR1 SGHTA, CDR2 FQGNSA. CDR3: CASRNYPVSGNTIYF. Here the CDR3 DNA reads TGTGCCAGCAGGAACTACCCGGTTTCGGGAAACACCATATATTTT.

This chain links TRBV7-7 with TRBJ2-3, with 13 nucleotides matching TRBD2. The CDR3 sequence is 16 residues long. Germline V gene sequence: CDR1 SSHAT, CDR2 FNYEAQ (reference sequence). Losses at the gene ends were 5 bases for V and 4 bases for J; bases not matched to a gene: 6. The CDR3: CASSPGLAGTADTQYF. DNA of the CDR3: TGTGCCAGCAGCCCGGGACTAGCGGGGACGGCAGATACGCAGTATTTT.

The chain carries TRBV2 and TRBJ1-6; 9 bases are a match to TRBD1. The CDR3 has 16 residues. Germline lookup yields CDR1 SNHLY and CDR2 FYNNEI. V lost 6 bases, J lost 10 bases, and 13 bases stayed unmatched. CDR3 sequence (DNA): TGTGCCAGCAGACAAGGGACAGGGCGTGCGGGGTCACCCCTCCACTTT. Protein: CASRQGTGRAGSPLHF. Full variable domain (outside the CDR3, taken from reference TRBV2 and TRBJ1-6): EPEVTQTPSHQVTQMGQEVILRCVPISNHLYFYWYRQILGQKVEFLVSFYNNEISEKSEIFDDQFSVERPDGSNFTLKIRSTKLEDSAMYFCASRQGTGRAGSPLHFGNGTRLTVT.

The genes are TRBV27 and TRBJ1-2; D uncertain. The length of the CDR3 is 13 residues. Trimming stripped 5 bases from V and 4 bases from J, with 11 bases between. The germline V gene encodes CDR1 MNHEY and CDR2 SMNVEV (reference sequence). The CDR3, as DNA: TGTGCCAGCAGTAGTCTGGGAGGCTATGGCTACACCTTC. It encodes CASSSLGGYGYTF.

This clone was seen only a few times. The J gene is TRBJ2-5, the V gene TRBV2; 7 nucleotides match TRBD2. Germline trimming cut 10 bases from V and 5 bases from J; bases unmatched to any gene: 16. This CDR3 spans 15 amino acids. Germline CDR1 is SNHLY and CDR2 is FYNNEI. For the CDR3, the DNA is TGTGCCACCCAAACGGACGGGACTACCCGGGAGACCCAGTACTTC. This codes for CATQTDGTTRETQYF. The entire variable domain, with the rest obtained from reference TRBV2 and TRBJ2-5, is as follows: EPEVTQTPSHQVTQMGQEVILRCVPISNHLYFYWYRQILGQKVEFLVSFYNNEISEKSEIFDDQFSVERPDGSNFTLKIRSTKLEDSAMYFCATQTDGTTRETQYFGPGTRLLVL.

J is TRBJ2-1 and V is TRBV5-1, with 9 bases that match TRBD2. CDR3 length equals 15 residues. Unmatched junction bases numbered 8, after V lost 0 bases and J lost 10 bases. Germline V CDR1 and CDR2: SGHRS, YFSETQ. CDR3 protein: CASSLATASGEEQFF. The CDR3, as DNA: TGCGCCAGCAGCTTGGCTACGGCTAGCGGGGAGGAGCAGTTCTTC.

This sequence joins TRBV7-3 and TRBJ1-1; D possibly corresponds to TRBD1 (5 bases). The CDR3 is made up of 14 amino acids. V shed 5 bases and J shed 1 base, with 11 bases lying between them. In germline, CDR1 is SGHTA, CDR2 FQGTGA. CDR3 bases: TGTGCCAGCAGCCTTGGGACGGCGAACACTGAAGCTTTCTTT. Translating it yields CASSLGTANTEAFF.

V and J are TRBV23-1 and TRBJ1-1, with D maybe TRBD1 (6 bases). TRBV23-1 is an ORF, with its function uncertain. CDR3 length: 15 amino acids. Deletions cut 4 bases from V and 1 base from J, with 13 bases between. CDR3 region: CASSRPKTGNTEAFF. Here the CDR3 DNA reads TGCGCCAGCAGTCGACCAAAGACAGGGAACACTGAAGCTTTCTTT.

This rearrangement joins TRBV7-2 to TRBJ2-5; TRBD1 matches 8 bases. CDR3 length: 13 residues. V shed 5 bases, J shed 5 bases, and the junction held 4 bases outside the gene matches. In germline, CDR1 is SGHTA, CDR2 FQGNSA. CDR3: CASSRDRRETQYF. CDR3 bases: TGTGCCAGCAGCCGGGACAGGAGGGAGACCCAGTACTTC.

The CDR3 DNA reads TGTGCCAGTAGTACCTCGGGACAGGGTCCCTACGAGCAGTACTTC. Encoded protein: CASSTSGQGPYEQYF. The chain has TRBV19 and TRBJ2-7; 9 nucleotides match TRBD1. The CDR3 extends over 15 amino acids. Looked up from germline, CDR1 is LNHDA and CDR2 is SQIVND (reference sequence). With 4 bases clipped from V and 2 bases from J, the junction kept 6 bases outside the gene matches. Together with reference TRBV19 and TRBJ2-7, the CDR3 gives the full variable domain: DGGITQSPKYLFRKEGQNVTLSCEQNLNHDAMYWYRQDPGQGLRLIYYSQIVNDFQKGDIAEGYSVSREKKESFPLTVTSAQKNPTAFYLCASSTSGQGPYEQYFGPGTRLTVT.

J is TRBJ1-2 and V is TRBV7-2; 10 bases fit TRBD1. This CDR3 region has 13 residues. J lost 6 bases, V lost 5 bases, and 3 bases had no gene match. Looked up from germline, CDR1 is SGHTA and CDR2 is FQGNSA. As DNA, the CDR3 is TGTGCCAGCAGCCGTGGACAGGGGGATGGCTACACCTTC. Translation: CASSRGQGDGYTF.